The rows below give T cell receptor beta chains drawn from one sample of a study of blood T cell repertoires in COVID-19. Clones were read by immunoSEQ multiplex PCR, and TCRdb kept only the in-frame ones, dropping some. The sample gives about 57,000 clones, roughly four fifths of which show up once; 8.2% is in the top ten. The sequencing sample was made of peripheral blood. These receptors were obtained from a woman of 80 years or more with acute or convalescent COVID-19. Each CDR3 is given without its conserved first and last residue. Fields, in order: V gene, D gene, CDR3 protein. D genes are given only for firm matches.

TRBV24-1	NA	ATSDTRRNSYNEQF
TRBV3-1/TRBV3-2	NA	ASSQGTANYGYT
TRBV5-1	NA	ASSRDRTGGTDTQY
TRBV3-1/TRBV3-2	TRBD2	ASSLTIAGGRTDTQY
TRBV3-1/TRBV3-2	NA	ASSQGQGYTIY
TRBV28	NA	ASSLLSGTEAF
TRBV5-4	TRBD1	ASSPGQISYEQY
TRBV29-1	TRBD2	SVEDKLAGAINIQY
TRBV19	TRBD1	ASEGQINYGYT
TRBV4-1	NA	ASSQGTLESAEQY
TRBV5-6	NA	ASSDFRVGTGELF
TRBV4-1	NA	ASSRETGPTEAF
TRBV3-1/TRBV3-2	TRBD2	ASSQVAGGEQY
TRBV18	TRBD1	ASSPPGQGAYEQY
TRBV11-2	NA	ASSLRGADTQY
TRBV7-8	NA	ASSTRTGGSPLH
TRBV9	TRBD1	ASSANRGLGGYT
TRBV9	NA	ASSVDNWNTEAF
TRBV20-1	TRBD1	SASAVDRGPTGYGYT
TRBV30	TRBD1	AWRRQGRNTIY
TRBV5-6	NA	ASSVTGLEDTIY
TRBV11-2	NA	ASSLQTASANYGYT
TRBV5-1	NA	ASSRGALEDGYT
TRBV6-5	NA	AISGVTNTEAF
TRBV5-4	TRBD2	ASSKAGGTREQY
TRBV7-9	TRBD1	ASSKEQGAGYGYT
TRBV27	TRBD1	ASSRWTGASVAYEQY
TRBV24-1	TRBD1	ATSDHDRGRTQY
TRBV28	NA	ASTPGAYEQY
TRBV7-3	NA	ASSFGPTGEAF
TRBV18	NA	ASSTIIRAGADTQY
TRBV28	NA	ASSEFGGNQPQH
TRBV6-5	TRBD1	ASSRDREETQY
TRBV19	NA	ASSMRARNTNYGYT
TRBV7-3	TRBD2	ASSSLPTSGRDETQY
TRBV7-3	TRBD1	ASSPRDRLSLRANVLT
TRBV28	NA	ASSPPYQPQH
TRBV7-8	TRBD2	ASSLGIAGGIDEQF
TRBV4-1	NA	ASSLLGPPDEQF
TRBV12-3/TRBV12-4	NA	ASSLVRGGTQY
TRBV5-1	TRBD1	ASSPKRQGATSGNTIY
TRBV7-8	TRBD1	ASSLANRGQLAEAF
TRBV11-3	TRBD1	ASSGGNIGTGELF
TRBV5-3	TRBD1	ARSGPGQGALKANTEAF
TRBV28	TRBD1	ASTSSRGLDGYT
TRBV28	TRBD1	ASSRDRALNIQY
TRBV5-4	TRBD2	ASSRISGGSNEQF
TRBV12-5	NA	ASGPNTGPGELF
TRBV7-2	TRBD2	ASSLGLAGGYEQY
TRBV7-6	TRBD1	ASSPNYRTGGYEQY
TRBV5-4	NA	ASSSSSYNSPLH
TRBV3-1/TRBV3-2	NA	ASSRNPEVPEAF
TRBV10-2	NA	ASRKSSTTRADTQY
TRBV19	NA	ASSRTYNEQF
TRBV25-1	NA	ASTPRSAPYNEQF